This TCR beta chain was sequenced for a study of chemoradiotherapy in HPV16-positive cancers. Study observations and caveats: During treatment, candidate HPV-specific clones and E7-related motifs expanded in tumor.

Over chemoradiotherapy, repertoires were sampled more than once. Note on this clone: What it binds is not known.

The CDR3 runs to 16 residues. TCRdb keeps only in-frame clones here, not all; method: immunoSEQ multiplex PCR. The repertoire holds some 13,000 clones, around 72% seen once, with more than 7.5% in the top ten. V and J are TRBV21-1 and TRBJ1-1; the table's D call TRBD1 went unverified against the DNA. TRBV21-1 is designated a pseudogene. The receptor comes from a human donor with HPV-associated anogenital cancer. The specimen was collected from a patient who underwent chemoradiotherapy. CDR3 sequence reads: CASSPPGAEEFIEAFF. The DNA of the CDR3 is TGTGCCAGCAGCCCCCCTGGGGCGGAAGAATTTATAGAAGCTTTCTTT.